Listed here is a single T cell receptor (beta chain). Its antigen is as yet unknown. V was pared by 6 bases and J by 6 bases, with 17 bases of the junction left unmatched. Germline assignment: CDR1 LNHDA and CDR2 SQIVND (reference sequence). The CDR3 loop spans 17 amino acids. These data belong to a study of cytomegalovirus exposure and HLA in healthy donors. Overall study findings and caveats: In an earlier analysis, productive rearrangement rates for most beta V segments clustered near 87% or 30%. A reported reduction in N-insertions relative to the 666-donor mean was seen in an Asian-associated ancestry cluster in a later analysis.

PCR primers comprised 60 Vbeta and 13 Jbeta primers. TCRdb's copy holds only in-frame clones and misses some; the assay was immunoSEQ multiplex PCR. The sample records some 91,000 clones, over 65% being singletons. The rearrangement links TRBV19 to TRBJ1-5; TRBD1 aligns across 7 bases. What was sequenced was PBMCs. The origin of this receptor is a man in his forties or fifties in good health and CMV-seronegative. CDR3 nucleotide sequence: TGTGCCAGTAGCCCAGCTGGAAGGGGGCAATCCGGTCAGCCCCAGCATTTT. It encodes CASSPAGRGQSGQPQHF. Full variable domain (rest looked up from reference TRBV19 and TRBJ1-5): DGGITQSPKYLFRKEGQNVTLSCEQNLNHDAMYWYRQDPGQGLRLIYYSQIVNDFQKGDIAEGYSVSREKKESFPLTVTSAQKNPTAFYLCASSPAGRGQSGQPQHFGDGTRLSIL.